The 26 T cell receptor beta chains listed next were all sequenced from one sample in a study of blood T cell repertoires in COVID-19. The method was immunoSEQ multiplex PCR; TCRdb's version includes in-frame clones alone and lacks a portion of them. The sample includes roughly 220,000 clones, 80% to 90% of them seen just once. The sequenced sample consisted of PBMCs or T cells enriched from blood (not recorded which). Source of these receptors: a woman aged 40 to 50 with acute COVID-19.

Details on this clone: One end of the junction is discordant with germline, which a read error may explain. V usage is TRBV10-2 and J usage is TRBJ2-7; TRBD1 matches at 7 bases. CDR1 is WSHSY and CDR2 is SAAADI in the germline V gene. This CDR3 has 12 amino acids. The CDR3 nucleotides are TGCGCCAGCAGTGATTTCGGACAGGTTCAGAACTTC. This sequence encodes CASSDFGQVQNF.

Written as DNA, the CDR3 is TGTGCCAGCATTTCACGTCAGCGCGGGGAGGGCTCACCCCTCCACTTT. This gives the protein CASISRQRGEGSPLHF. The V and J genes are TRBV2 and TRBJ1-6; D call uncertain. Between the trimmed V and J ends, which lost 7 bases and 10 bases, there was a span of 23 bases. CDR3 length: 16 residues. The germline V gene encodes CDR1 SNHLY and CDR2 FYNNEI.

This clone has a single count. The rearrangement uses TRBV10-3 and TRBJ2-4; a weak D match, TRBD2 (6 bases). Germline V gives CDR1 ENHRY, CDR2 SYGVKD. V was pared by 1 base and J by 3 bases, with 16 bases between. This CDR3 has 17 amino acids. CDR3 bases: TGTGCCATCAGTGAGTTAGAAACGGGAGCGGTCAAAAACATTCAGTACTTC. This codes for CAISELETGAVKNIQYF.

The chain recombines TRBV28 with TRBJ1-1; D possibly corresponds to TRBD1 (6 bases). The ends were cut back, 5 bases at V and 1 base at J, with 26 bases in the middle. The CDR3 is made up of 19 amino acids. Germline loops: CDR1 MDHEN, CDR2 SYDVKM. This CDR3 reads CASSPGPGHQYTRNTEAFF. The CDR3 region has the DNA TGTGCCAGCAGTCCGGGACCGGGACACCAATACACTAGGAACACTGAAGCTTTCTTT.

The chain has TRBV28 and TRBJ1-5, with 7 positions matching TRBD1. The germline V gene encodes CDR1 MDHEN and CDR2 SYDVKM. The ends lost 3 bases at V and 1 base at J; junction bases unmatched: 6. CDR3 length equals 16 residues. CDR3 protein: CASSLTGSLSNQPQHF. In nucleotides, the CDR3 is TGTGCCAGCAGTTTGACAGGGTCGCTGAGCAATCAGCCCCAGCATTTT.

The genes are TRBV19 and TRBJ2-2; 10 nucleotides align to TRBD1. CDR1 LNHDA and CDR2 SQIVND come from the germline V gene (reference sequence). V lost 5 bases to trimming and J lost 4 bases; unmatched junction nucleotides: 10. This CDR3 has 17 residues. The CDR3: CASSGETGGVATGELFF. Written as DNA, the CDR3 is TGTGCCAGTAGTGGGGAGACAGGGGGCGTCGCCACCGGGGAGCTGTTTTTT.

CDR3 in amino acids: CAISEPGVSGNTIYF. The CDR3 bases are TGTGCCATCAGTGAGCCGGGTGTCTCTGGAAACACCATATATTTT. This chain links TRBV10-3 with TRBJ1-3, with unresolved D. Germline V gene lookup returns CDR1 ENHRY and CDR2 SYGVKD. Trimming took 2 bases from V and 0 from J, leaving 8 bases between them. The CDR3 runs 15 residues.

In DNA, the CDR3 is TGTGCCAGCTCACCTCTCCCACGTTCTAGCGGGAGAGGGGAAGAGACCCAGTACTTC. It encodes CASSPLPRSSGRGEETQYF. V and J are TRBV18 and TRBJ2-5; 10 nucleotides align to TRBD2. The CDR3 loop spans 19 amino acids. CDR1 KGHSH and CDR2 LQKENI come from the germline V gene. V lost 3 bases and J lost 3; bases outside the gene matches: 16.

The chain recombines TRBV3-1 (or the pseudogene TRBV3-2) with TRBJ2-7; 10 bases align to TRBD2. This CDR3 comprises 16 residues. The V gene's germline CDR1 is LGHDT and CDR2 YNNKEL (reference sequence). V lost 0 bases, J lost 4 bases, and 6 bases stayed unmatched. In nucleotides, the CDR3 is TGTGCCAGCAGCCAAGATGCTAGCGGGAGATTTTACGAGCAGTACTTC. Amino acids: CASSQDASGRFYEQYF.

V and J are TRBV12-5 and TRBJ1-5; TRBD1 might be the D (5 bases). V lost 1 base and J 0 bases, leaving 7 bases between the germline ends. Germline loops: CDR1 LGHNT, CDR2 FRNRAP. This CDR3 comprises 15 residues. As DNA, the CDR3 is TGTGCTAGTGGTTTGGCCCAGGGTAGCAATCAGCCCCAGCATTTT. It is translated as CASGLAQGSNQPQHF.

The rearrangement joins TRBV18 to TRBJ1-2; possible D gene TRBD1, 6 bases. CDR1 KGHSH and CDR2 LQKENI come from the germline V gene. V was shortened by 4 bases and J by 5 bases, with 14 bases between the two germline ends. This CDR3 is built from 14 residues. CDR3 sequence: CASSLIAGAYGYTF. The CDR3 nucleotides are TGTGCCAGCTCACTAATTGCGGGGGCATATGGCTACACCTTC.

Only one count was recorded for this clone. The chain recombines TRBV27 with TRBJ2-5, with TRBD1 matching 7 bases. The V gene's germline CDR1 is MNHEY and CDR2 SMNVEV (reference sequence). V lost 8 bases to trimming and J lost 7 bases; unmatched junction nucleotides: 16. CDR3 length equals 15 residues. The DNA for the CDR3 is TGTGCCAGCGGGAAGGGGGCGCCCCAAGAAGGGACCCAGTACTTC. It encodes CASGKGAPQEGTQYF.

The chain uses TRBV10-2 and TRBJ1-2, with 7 bases lining up with TRBD1. V dropped 8 bases and J dropped 2; count of bases not matched to a gene: 8. The CDR3 extends over 14 amino acids. The germline V gene has CDR1 WSHSY and CDR2 SAAADI. CDR3 region: CASLDRDLNYGYTF. The CDR3 region has the DNA TGCGCCAGCCTTGACAGGGACCTAAACTATGGCTACACCTTC.

The rearrangement joins TRBV27 to TRBJ1-1, with TRBD1 identical over 7 bases. This CDR3 has 11 amino acids. Germline CDR1 is MNHEY and CDR2 is SMNVEV (reference sequence). V lost 10 bases, J lost 10 bases, and 9 bases stayed unmatched. CDR3 nucleotides: TGTGCCACAAACCAGGGGGGCGCAGCTTTCTTT. Protein: CATNQGGAAFF.

The chain links TRBV23-1 to TRBJ1-6; D not certain. TRBV23-1 is assigned to the ORF class and has an uncertain function. This CDR3 is 11 amino acids long. Trimming cost V 4 bases and J 12 bases, with 7 bases left between them. The CDR3 nucleotides are TGCGCCAGCAGTCCGGGGAAACCCCTCCACTTT. Translation: CASSPGKPLHF.

The chain recombines TRBV3-1 (or the pseudogene TRBV3-2) with TRBJ1-1; D is perhaps TRBD1 (6 bases). The V end was cut by 3 bases, the J end by 7 bases, with 9 bases between. The CDR3 spans 12 residues. The germline gives CDR1 LGHDT, CDR2 YNNKEL (reference sequence). CDR3 amino acids: CASSQGGLEAFF. The CDR3 DNA follows: TGTGCCAGCAGCCAGGGGGGGCTTGAAGCTTTCTTT.

The chain uses TRBV18 and TRBJ2-5; maybe TRBD1 (7 bases). The V end lost 6 bases, the J end lost 2 bases, and 10 bases lay between the germline ends. The CDR3 has 13 residues. Germline values: CDR1 KGHSH, CDR2 LQKENI. DNA for the CDR3: TGTGCCAGCTCGGGGGGACAGCAAGAGACCCAGTACTTC. Its protein is CASSGGQQETQYF.

The rearrangement uses TRBV4-1 and TRBJ1-5; 9 bases fit TRBD1. Trimming removed 3 bases from V and 4 bases from J; junction bases left unmatched: 10. The CDR3 consists of 17 residues. The V gene's germline CDR1 is MGHRA and CDR2 YSYEKL. CDR3 coding DNA: TGCGCCAGCAGCCATCCGGGACGGGACAGGGCGAATCAGCCCCAGCATTTT. Encoded protein: CASSHPGRDRANQPQHF.

This clone has more than one count but fewer than ten. The gene calls are TRBV11-2 and TRBJ2-1, with 12 nucleotides matching TRBD2. The CDR3 is 15 residues long. The V gene's germline CDR1 is SGHAT and CDR2 FQNNGV. V dropped 5 bases and J dropped 10; count of bases not matched to a gene: 9. As DNA, the CDR3 is TGTGCCAGCAGCCCTCGACTAGCGGGAGACGCCGAGCAGTTCTTC. This gives the protein CASSPRLAGDAEQFF.

V is TRBV27 and J is TRBJ2-2; the D is unclear. V was clipped by 7 bases and J by 0 bases, with 18 bases between them. CDR3 size: 17 residues. Germline CDR1 and CDR2: MNHEY and SMNVEV (reference sequence). In nucleotides, the CDR3 is TGTGCCAGCATGGCCCCTGACACGGTCCCGAACACCGGGGAGCTGTTTTTT. It encodes CASMAPDTVPNTGELFF.

This clone showed up just once. V gene TRBV19 combines with J gene TRBJ1-1; D remains ambiguous. Trimming removed 11 bases from V and 1 base from J, with 14 bases in between. Per germline, CDR1 LNHDA and CDR2 SQIVND (reference sequence). CDR3 length equals 13 residues. The DNA for the CDR3 is TGTGCCTCTGAGGGAGGCAGGAACACTGAAGCTTTCTTT. Protein product: CASEGGRNTEAFF.

The chain couples TRBV28 to TRBJ1-1; TRBD1 matches 10 bases. The length of the CDR3 is 15 residues. Germline CDR1 is MDHEN and CDR2 is SYDVKM. After removal of 4 bases from V and 4 bases from J, the junction contained 6 bases not matched to a gene. The CDR3 loop is CASSYSWTGGTEAFF. The CDR3, as DNA: TGTGCCAGCAGTTACTCGTGGACAGGGGGCACTGAAGCTTTCTTT.

The V gene is TRBV11-3, the J gene TRBJ2-7, with 9 bases fitting TRBD1. This CDR3 contains 15 residues. The germline gives CDR1 SGHNT, CDR2 YENEEA. Trimming removed 2 bases from V and 1 base from J; junction bases left unmatched: 3. The CDR3 here is CASSLRDRDSYEQYF. The CDR3 DNA follows: TGTGCCAGCAGCTTACGGGACAGGGATTCCTACGAGCAGTACTTC.

The rearrangement uses TRBV19 and TRBJ2-1; perhaps TRBD2 as D (6 bases). This CDR3 region has 16 residues. Between the trimmed V and J ends, which lost 3 bases and 4 bases, there was a span of 16 bases. The germline gives CDR1 LNHDA, CDR2 SQIVND (reference sequence). The CDR3 loop is CASSIVAGPFYNEQFF. The CDR3 DNA sequence: TGTGCCAGTAGTATTGTGGCGGGACCCTTTTACAATGAGCAGTTCTTC.

The V and J genes are TRBV6-6 and TRBJ1-2; TRBD1 agrees at 8 bases. The CDR3 runs to 15 residues. V shed 5 bases, J shed 3 bases, and the junction held 8 bases outside the gene matches. Looked up from germline, CDR1 is MNHNY and CDR2 is SVGAGI (reference sequence). The CDR3 sequence is CASSRDRKGDYGYTF. In nucleotides, the CDR3 is TGTGCCAGCAGTCGGGACAGGAAAGGGGACTATGGCTACACCTTC.

The V and J genes are TRBV7-9 and TRBJ2-3; D is uncertain. V was pared by 2 bases and J by 1 base, with 10 bases between. Looked up from germline, CDR1 is SEHNR and CDR2 is FQNEAQ (reference sequence). The CDR3 runs 15 residues. The CDR3 here is CASSLWAQGTDTQYF. DNA of the CDR3: TGTGCCAGCAGCTTATGGGCGCAAGGCACAGATACGCAGTATTTT.